The clone carrying this TCR beta chain was seen a handful of times. Its antigen is unidentified. Both TCR beta VDJ combination and CDR3 sequence profiling were carried out. Genomic DNA was the template for this profiling. TCRdb fed the reads into MiXCR, producing one record per CDR3 protein. This sample yields about 210,000 distinct CDR3 sequences, of which 60% to 65% are seen a single time; about 29% belongs to the top ten. The CDR3 consists of 15 residues. In germline, CDR1 is LNHDA, CDR2 SQIVND (reference sequence). Trimming removed 1 base at V and 2 bases at J, with 12 bases between. The data are from a study of CD8+CD57+ T cells in acquired aplastic anemia. At the level of the study: Sorted CD4+ and CD8+ cells gave a mean 3.2 ug DNA, range about 0.19 to 27.4 ug.

General study findings and limits: Patients versus controls showed no significant CD8+ Simpson's diversity difference. The same twenty-nine CD8+ CDR3 sequences occurred in patients and in controls.

The clonotype comes from a human donor in good health. Input material: sorted CD4+, CD8+, or CD8+CD57+ T cells (not recorded which) from PBMCs. The chain carries TRBV19 and TRBJ2-7; D gene ambiguous. In DNA, the CDR3 is TGTGCCAGTAGTATAGGTGGCAGTCGGGCCTACGAGCAGTACTTC. Translation gives CASSIGGSRAYEQYF.